The 10 T cell receptor beta chains below come from one sample, sequenced in a study of blood T cell repertoires in COVID-19. Produced via immunoSEQ multiplex PCR; TCRdb's table is partial and in-frame only. The table records approximately 10,000 clones, about 86% of them present only once. The sample was peripheral blood. These receptors came from a human donor in a cohort sampled during active COVID-19.

This chain links TRBV30 with TRBJ2-7, with 9 bases identical to TRBD1. The CDR3 has 13 residues. Per germline, CDR1 GTSNPN and CDR2 SVGIG (reference sequence). The V and J ends lost 2 bases and 6 bases, in that order; junction bases with no gene match: 5. The CDR3 spells CAWSSTGGGEQYF. The DNA of the CDR3 is TGTGCCTGGAGTTCCACAGGGGGCGGCGAGCAGTACTTC. The whole variable domain, remainder taken from reference TRBV30 and TRBJ2-7, is SQTIHQWPATLVQPVGSPLSLECTVEGTSNPNLYWYRQAAGRGLQLLFYSVGIGQISSEVPQNLSASRPQDRQFILSSKKLLLSDSGFYLCAWSSTGGGEQYFGPGTRLTVT.

The V gene is TRBV7-2, the J gene TRBJ1-2; no clear D gene. The CDR3 sequence is 15 residues long. Deletions cut 4 bases from V and 8 bases from J, with 20 bases between. Germline CDR1 SGHTA, CDR2 FQGNSA. Here the CDR3 reads CASSSSVGPQGGYTF. In DNA form, the CDR3 reads TGTGCCAGCAGCTCAAGTGTGGGCCCACAAGGAGGCTACACCTTC.

The CDR3 DNA is TGTGCCAGCAGGACTAGCGGGAGTGGGGAGACCCAGTACTTC. This encodes CASRTSGSGETQYF. The V and J genes are TRBV28 and TRBJ2-5, with TRBD2 matching over 12 bases. Germline loops: CDR1 MDHEN, CDR2 SYDVKM. Germline trimming cut 6 bases from V and 5 bases from J; bases unmatched to any gene: 4. The length of the CDR3 is 14 residues.

The V gene is TRBV24-1, the J gene TRBJ2-1, with 8 bases identical to TRBD2. The V gene end was trimmed by 3 bases and the J gene end by 7 bases; junction bases not matched to a gene: 7. The CDR3 sequence is 15 residues long. Germline CDR1 is KGHDR and CDR2 is SFDVKD. As DNA, the CDR3 is TGTGCCACCAGTGATACCGGGACTAGTAGTAATGAGCAGTTCTTC. Protein product: CATSDTGTSSNEQFF.

The V and J genes are TRBV7-9 and TRBJ2-2; D perhaps matches TRBD2 (6 bases). Germline CDR1 is SEHNR and CDR2 is FQNEAQ (reference sequence). Between the trimmed V and J ends, which lost 6 bases and 9 bases, there was a span of 29 bases. The CDR3 length is 18 residues. The CDR3 sequence: CASRARGGEGSLARELFF. CDR3 in DNA: TGTGCCAGCAGGGCCCGCGGCGGGGAAGGGTCCTTGGCCAGGGAGCTGTTTTTT.

The chain uses TRBV5-1 and TRBJ1-5, with D perhaps TRBD1 (6 bases). Germline lookup yields CDR1 SGHRS and CDR2 YFSETQ. The CDR3 is made up of 16 amino acids. V shed 0 bases and J shed 2 bases, with 12 bases lying between them. For the CDR3, the DNA is TGCGCCAGCAGCTTGGGCGGGGGGGCAGGCAATCAGCCCCAGCATTTT. This gives the protein CASSLGGGAGNQPQHF.

The rearrangement uses TRBV29-1 and TRBJ1-5; D is ambiguous. Germline CDR1 reads SQVTM; CDR2 reads ANQGSEA. The CDR3 spans 13 residues. Trimming left V 4 bases short and J 3 bases short, with 10 bases between. CDR3 protein: CSVGYGVNQPQHF. In nucleotides, the CDR3 is TGCAGCGTTGGTTACGGGGTCAATCAGCCCCAGCATTTT. The variable domain in full, completed from reference TRBV29-1 and TRBJ1-5, reads SAVISQKPSRDICQRGTSLTIQCQVDSQVTMMFWYRQQPGQSLTLIATANQGSEATYESGFVIDKFPISRPNLTFSTLTVSNMSPEDSSIYLCSVGYGVNQPQHFGDGTRLSIL.

There are a few counts of this clone. The genes are TRBV5-1 and TRBJ1-4, with TRBD1 as a possible D gene (6 bases). Germline assignment: CDR1 SGHRS and CDR2 YFSETQ. The CDR3 is 12 residues long. The V and J ends lost 4 bases and 8 bases respectively, with 9 bases between them. This chain's CDR3 is CASSPDSEKLFF. The DNA of the CDR3 is TGCGCCAGCAGCCCGGACAGCGAAAAACTGTTTTTT.

The chain joins TRBV5-3 to TRBJ2-1; 7 bases map to TRBD2. TRBV5-3 is an open reading frame whose function is uncertain. The CDR3 consists of 16 residues. Losses at the gene ends were 2 bases for V and 6 bases for J; bases not matched to a gene: 11. The CDR3 reads CARSFLGGGPFNEQFF. The CDR3 DNA reads as TGTGCCAGAAGCTTCCTGGGGGGAGGGCCATTCAATGAGCAGTTCTTC.

The CDR3 region is CASTTTRGSAYEQFF. CDR3 coding DNA: TGTGCCAGCACCACCACTCGGGGGTCAGCGTATGAGCAGTTCTTC. The V gene is TRBV7-9, the J gene TRBJ2-1, with D maybe TRBD2 (6 bases). The V gene lost 7 bases and the J gene lost 8 bases, with 21 bases spanning the gap. The CDR3 sequence is 15 residues long. The V gene's germline CDR1 is SEHNR and CDR2 FQNEAQ (reference sequence).